This T cell receptor beta chain was sequenced in a study of naive CD8 T cells in extremely preterm neonates. With 4 bases clipped from V and 3 bases from J, the junction kept 7 bases outside the gene matches. The germline V gene has CDR1 SGDLS and CDR2 YYNGEE. This CDR3 is 14 amino acids long. The protocol was immunoSEQ multiplex PCR, while the TCRdb copy is restricted to in-frame clones and leaves out a portion. Here the sample spans about 5,000 clones, about 97% being singletons. Sequencing was carried out using naive CD8+ T cells from blood. This sequence joins TRBV9 and TRBJ2-7, with 7 bases fitting TRBD1. This TCR derives from a human donor in good health. As DNA, the CDR3 is TGTGCCAGCAGCATAGGGGACAGCGGCTACGAGCAGTACGTC. It codes for CASSIGDSGYEQYV.